This T cell receptor (beta chain) was identified during a study of blood T cell repertoires in COVID-19. Looking at the study overall: The origin of the acute and convalescent COVID-19 samples was the United States, Italy and Spain.

Clones were sequenced by immunoSEQ multiplex PCR, and TCRdb holds only the in-frame ones, with some missing. The table records roughly 190,000 clones, roughly three quarters of them present only once. This TCR was recovered from a woman between 45 and 65 years old with acute COVID-19. Material for sequencing was PBMCs or T cells enriched from blood (not recorded which).

The CDR3 DNA reads TGCGCCAGCAGCAACGGGGACAGGAGGAATGAAAAACTGTTTTTT. It encodes CASSNGDRRNEKLFF. The chain joins TRBV5-1 to TRBJ1-4, with TRBD1 matching 8 bases. The V and J ends lost 4 bases and 5 bases, in that order; junction bases with no gene match: 7. CDR3 length equals 15 residues. The germline gives CDR1 SGHRS, CDR2 YFSETQ.